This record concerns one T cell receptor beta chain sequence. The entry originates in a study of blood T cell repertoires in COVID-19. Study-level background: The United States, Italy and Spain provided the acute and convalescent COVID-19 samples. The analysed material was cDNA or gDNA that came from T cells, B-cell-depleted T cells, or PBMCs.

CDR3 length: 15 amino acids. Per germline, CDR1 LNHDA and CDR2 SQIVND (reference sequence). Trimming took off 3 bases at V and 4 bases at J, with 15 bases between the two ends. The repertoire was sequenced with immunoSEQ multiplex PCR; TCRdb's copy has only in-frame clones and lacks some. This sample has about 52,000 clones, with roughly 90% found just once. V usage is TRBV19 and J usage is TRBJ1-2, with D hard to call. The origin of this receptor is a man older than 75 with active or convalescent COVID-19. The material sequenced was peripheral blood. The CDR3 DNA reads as TGTGCCAGTAGTATGCGACGAGGCGAAGGCTATGGCTACACCTTC. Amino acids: CASSMRRGEGYGYTF.